These T cell receptor beta chains were read from a single sample in a study of T cell responses to AZD1222 COVID-19 vaccine. The assay was immunoSEQ multiplex PCR, and TCRdb's table has in-frame clones only and misses some. The sample lists some 130,000 clones; just over 90% were seen once. The sample consisted of peripheral blood, taken on day 0 of AZD1222 vaccination. The source is an adult in good health. Both conserved end residues are part of each CDR3. The order of the fields is V gene, D gene, clone size, J gene, CDR3 protein, CDR3 DNA. A D gene is named only where the DNA matches it firmly. Rows give clone size only sometimes, using once, few, many, or a class for an expanded clone.

TRBV7-3,TRBD1,few,TRBJ1-3,CASSETGGGNTIYF,TGTGCCAGCAGCGAGACAGGGGGTGGAAACACCATATATTTT
TRBV15,-,-,TRBJ2-7,CATSGGTDFYEQYF,TGTGCCACCAGCGGCGGGACAGATTTCTACGAGCAGTACTTC
TRBV7-2,-,-,TRBJ2-7,CASSFLGTPYEQYF,TGTGCCAGCAGCTTCCTCGGGACACCATACGAGCAGTACTTC
TRBV6-5,TRBD2,-,TRBJ2-2,CASHLAGGGELFF,TGTGCCAGCCATCTAGCGGGGGGCGGGGAGCTGTTTTTT
TRBV4-1,TRBD1,-,TRBJ1-2,CASSLQGAQDGYTF,TGCGCCAGCAGCCTACAGGGGGCGCAAGATGGCTACACCTTC
TRBV4-2,-,-,TRBJ1-3,CASSQGHSSGNTIYF,TGTGCCAGCAGCCAAGGCCACAGCTCTGGAAACACCATATATTTT
TRBV7-2,-,-,TRBJ1-4,CASSQTGTSAEKLFF,TGTGCCAGCAGCCAAACCGGGACCAGTGCTGAAAAACTGTTTTTT
TRBV2,TRBD2,-,TRBJ2-7,CASSDLAASSYEQYF,TGTGCCAGCAGTGATCTAGCGGCTAGCTCCTACGAGCAGTACTTC
TRBV4-3,-,-,TRBJ1-1,CASSQEFDRTYPNTEAFF,TGCGCCAGCAGCCAAGAATTCGACAGGACATACCCAAACACTGAAGCTTTCTTT
TRBV7-9,-,-,TRBJ2-3,CASSSTTDTQYF,TGTGCCAGCAGCTCCACCACAGATACGCAGTATTTT